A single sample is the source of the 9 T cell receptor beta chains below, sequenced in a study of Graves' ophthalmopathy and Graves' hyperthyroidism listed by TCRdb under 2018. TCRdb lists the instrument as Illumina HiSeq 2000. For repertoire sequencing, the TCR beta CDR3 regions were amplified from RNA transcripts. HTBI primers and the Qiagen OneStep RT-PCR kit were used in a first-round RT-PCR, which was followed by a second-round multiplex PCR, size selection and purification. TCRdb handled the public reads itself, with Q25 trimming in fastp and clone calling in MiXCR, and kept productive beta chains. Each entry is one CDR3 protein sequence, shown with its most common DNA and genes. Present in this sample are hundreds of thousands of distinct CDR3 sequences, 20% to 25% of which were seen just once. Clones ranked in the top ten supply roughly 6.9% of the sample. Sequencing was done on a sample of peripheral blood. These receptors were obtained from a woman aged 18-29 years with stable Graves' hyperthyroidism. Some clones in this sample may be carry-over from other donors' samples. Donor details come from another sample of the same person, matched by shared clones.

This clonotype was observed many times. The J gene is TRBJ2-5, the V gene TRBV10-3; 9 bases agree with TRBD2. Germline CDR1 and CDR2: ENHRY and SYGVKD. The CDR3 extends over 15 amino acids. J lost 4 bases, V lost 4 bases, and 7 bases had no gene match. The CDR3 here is CAISGTSGPGETQYF. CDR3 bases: TGTGCCATCAGTGGAACTAGCGGGCCCGGAGAGACCCAGTACTTC.

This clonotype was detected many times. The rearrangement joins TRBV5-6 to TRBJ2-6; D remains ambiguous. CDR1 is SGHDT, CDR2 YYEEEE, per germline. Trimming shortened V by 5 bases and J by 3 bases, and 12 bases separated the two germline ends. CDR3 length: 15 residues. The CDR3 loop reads CASSTWAGGANVLTF. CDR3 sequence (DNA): TGTGCCAGCAGTACCTGGGCTGGTGGGGCCAACGTCCTGACTTTC.

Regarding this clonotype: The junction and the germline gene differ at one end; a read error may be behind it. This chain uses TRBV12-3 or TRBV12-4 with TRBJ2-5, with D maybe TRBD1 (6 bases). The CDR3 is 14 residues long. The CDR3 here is CASRVRQARETKYF. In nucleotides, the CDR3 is TGTGCCAGCAGGGTCCGACAGGCGCGAGAGACCAAGTACTTC.

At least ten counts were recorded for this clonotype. CDR3 nucleotide sequence: TGTGCCAGCCGTCTCGATGGGGCCAATTCACCCCTCCACTTT. Translation gives CASRLDGANSPLHF. The chain carries TRBV28 and TRBJ1-6; D possibly corresponds to TRBD1 (5 bases). CDR1 is MDHEN and CDR2 is SYDVKM in the germline V gene. CDR3 length: 14 residues. V lost 8 bases to trimming and J lost 7 bases, with 15 bases between them.

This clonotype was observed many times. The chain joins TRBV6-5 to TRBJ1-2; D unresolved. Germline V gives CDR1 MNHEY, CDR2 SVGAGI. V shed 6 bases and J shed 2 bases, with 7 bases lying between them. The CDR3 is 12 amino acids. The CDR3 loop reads CASRAENYGYTF. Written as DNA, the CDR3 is TGTGCCAGCAGGGCCGAGAACTATGGCTACACCTTC.

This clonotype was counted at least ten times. The CDR3 loop is CAISDTANYGYTF. In nucleotides, the CDR3 is TGTGCCATCAGTGATACAGCTAACTATGGCTACACCTTC. The J gene is TRBJ1-2, the V gene TRBV10-3; no reliable D call. The CDR3 length is 13 residues. V dropped 3 bases and J dropped 0 bases, with 5 bases sitting between them. Germline CDR1 and CDR2: ENHRY and SYGVKD.

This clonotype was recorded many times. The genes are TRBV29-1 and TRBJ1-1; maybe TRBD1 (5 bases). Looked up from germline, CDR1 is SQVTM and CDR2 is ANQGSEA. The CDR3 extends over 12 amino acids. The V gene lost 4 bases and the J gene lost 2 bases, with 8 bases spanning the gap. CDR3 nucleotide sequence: TGCAGCGTTGTGGGGGGAAACACTGAAGCTTTCTTT. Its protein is CSVVGGNTEAFF.

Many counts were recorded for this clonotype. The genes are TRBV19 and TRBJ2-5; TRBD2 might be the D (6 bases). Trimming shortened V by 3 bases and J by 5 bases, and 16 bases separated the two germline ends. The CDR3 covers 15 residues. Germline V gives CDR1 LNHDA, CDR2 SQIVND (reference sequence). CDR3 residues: CASSMRGPARETQYF. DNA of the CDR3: TGTGCCAGTAGTATGCGGGGCCCAGCGAGGGAGACCCAGTACTTC.

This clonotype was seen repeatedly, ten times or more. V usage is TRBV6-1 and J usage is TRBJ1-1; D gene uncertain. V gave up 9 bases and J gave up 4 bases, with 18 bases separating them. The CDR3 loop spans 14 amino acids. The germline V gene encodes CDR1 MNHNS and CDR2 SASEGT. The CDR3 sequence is CASAQWGGGTEAFF. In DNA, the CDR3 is TGTGCCAGTGCTCAATGGGGTGGAGGCACTGAAGCTTTCTTT.